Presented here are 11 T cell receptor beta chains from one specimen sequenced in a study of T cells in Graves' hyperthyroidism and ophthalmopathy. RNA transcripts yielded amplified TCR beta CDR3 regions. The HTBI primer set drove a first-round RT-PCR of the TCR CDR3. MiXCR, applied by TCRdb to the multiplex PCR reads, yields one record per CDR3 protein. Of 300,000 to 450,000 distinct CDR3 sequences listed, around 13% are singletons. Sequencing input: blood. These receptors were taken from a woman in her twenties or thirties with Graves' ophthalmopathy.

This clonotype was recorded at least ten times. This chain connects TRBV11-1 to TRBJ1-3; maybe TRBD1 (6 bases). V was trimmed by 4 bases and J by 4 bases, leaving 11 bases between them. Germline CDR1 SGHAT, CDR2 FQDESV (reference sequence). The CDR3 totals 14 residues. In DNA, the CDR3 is TGTGCCAGCAGCTACAGGGAACCCGGAAACACCATATATTTT. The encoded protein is CASSYREPGNTIYF. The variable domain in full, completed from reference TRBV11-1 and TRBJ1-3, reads EAEVAQSPRYKITEKSQAVAFWCDPISGHATLYWYRQILGQGPELLVQFQDESVVDDSQLPKDRFSAERLKGVDSTLKIQPAELGDSAMYLCASSYREPGNTIYFGEGSWLTVV.

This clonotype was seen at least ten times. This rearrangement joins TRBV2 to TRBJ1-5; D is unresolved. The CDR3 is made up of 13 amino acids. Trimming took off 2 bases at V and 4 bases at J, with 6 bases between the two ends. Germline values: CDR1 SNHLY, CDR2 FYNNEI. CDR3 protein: CASSEHPNQPQHF. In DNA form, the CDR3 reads TGTGCCAGCAGTGAACATCCAAATCAGCCCCAGCATTTT.

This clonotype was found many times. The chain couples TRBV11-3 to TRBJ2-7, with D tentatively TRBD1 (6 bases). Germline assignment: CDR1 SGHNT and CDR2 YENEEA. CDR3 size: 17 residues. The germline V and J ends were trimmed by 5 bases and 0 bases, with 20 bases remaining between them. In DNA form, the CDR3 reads TGTGCCAGCAGCAGACAGGCCAGGGGCCTAAGCTCCTACGAGCAGTACTTC. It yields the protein CASSRQARGLSSYEQYF.

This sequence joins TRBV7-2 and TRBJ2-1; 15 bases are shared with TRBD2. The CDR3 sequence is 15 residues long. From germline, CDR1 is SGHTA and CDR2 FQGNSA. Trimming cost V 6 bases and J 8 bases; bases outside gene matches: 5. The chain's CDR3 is CASSQGLAGGDEQFF. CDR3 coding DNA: TGTGCCAGCAGTCAGGGACTAGCGGGGGGAGATGAGCAGTTCTTC. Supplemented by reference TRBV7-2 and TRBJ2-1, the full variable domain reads GAGVSQSPSNKVTEKGKDVELRCDPISGHTALYWYRQSLGQGLEFLIYFQGNSAPDKSGLPSDRFSAERTGGSVSTLTIQRTQQEDSAVYLCASSQGLAGGDEQFFGPGTRLTVL.

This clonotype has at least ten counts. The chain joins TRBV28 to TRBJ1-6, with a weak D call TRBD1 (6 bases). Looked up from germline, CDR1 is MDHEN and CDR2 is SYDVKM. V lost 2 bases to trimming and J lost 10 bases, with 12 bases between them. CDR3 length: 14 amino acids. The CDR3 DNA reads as TGTGCCAGCAGTTTAGGACAGTTTACCTCACCCCTCCACTTT. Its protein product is CASSLGQFTSPLHF.

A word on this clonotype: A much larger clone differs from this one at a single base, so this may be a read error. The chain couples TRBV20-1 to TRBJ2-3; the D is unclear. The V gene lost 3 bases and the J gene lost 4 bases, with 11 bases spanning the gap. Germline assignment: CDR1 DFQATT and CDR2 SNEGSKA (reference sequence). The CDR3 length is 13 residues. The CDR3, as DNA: TGCAGTGCTAGGGTCCCAAGCGCAGATACGCAGTATTTT. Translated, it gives CSARVPSADTQYF.

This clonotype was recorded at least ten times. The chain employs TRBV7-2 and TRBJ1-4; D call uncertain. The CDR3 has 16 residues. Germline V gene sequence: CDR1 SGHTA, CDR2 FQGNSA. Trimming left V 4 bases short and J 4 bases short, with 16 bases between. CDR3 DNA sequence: TGTGCCAGCAGCTCGGGCCTCCGCGGGATTAATGAAAAACTGTTTTTT. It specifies CASSSGLRGINEKLFF.

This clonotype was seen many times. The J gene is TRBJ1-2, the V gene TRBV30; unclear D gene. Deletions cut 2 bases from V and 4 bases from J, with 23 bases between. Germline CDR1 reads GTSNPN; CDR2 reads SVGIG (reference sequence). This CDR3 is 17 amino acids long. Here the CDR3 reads CAWSPNLFSGVPYGYTF. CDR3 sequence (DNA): TGTGCCTGGAGTCCTAACCTCTTTTCCGGGGTCCCCTATGGCTACACCTTC.

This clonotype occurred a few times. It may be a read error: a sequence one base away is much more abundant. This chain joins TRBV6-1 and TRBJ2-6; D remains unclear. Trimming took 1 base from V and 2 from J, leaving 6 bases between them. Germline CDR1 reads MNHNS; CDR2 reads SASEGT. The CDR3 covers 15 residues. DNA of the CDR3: TGTGCCAGCAGTGAAGTGAGGACTGGGGCCAACGTCCTGACTTTC. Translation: CASSEVRTGANVLTF.

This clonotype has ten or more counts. CDR3 in DNA: TGTGCCAGCAGTTCCCGACCTCCTCAGACCTACGAGCAGTACTTC. Translation gives CASSSRPPQTYEQYF. The chain recombines TRBV28 with TRBJ2-7, with D uncertain. The CDR3 is 15 amino acids. Germline V gene lookup returns CDR1 MDHEN and CDR2 SYDVKM. Trimming removed 4 bases from V and 2 bases from J, with 15 bases in between.

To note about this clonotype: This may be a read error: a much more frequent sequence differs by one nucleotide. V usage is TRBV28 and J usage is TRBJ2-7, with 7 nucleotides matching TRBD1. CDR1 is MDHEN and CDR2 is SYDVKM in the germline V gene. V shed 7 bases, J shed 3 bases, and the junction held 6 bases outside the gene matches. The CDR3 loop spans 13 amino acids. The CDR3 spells CASIDRVNYEQYF. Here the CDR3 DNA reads TGTGCCAGCATTGACAGGGTTAACTACGAGCAGTACTTC.